The 10 T cell receptor beta chains in this list originate from one sample, sequenced in a study of beta chain features in type 1 diabetes. Overall study findings and caveats: The study found moderately but significantly shorter TCRB CDR3s in all four CD4+ subsets of Type 1 diabetes patients.

The antigens for these receptors are not known. Expressed TCRB transcripts were sequenced after all isolated RNA was converted to cDNA. This table comes from immunoSEQ multiplex PCR, and its TCRdb copy is limited to in-frame clones, with some not included. The repertoire includes 600,000 to 700,000 clones, 12% of them detected once, and approximately 0.11% sits in the top ten. Sequencing was done on a sample of naive CD4+ T cells from blood. These receptor sequences come from a man aged 25 to 40 with type 1 diabetes.

This sequence joins TRBV7-2 and TRBJ2-5; TRBD1 aligns across 7 bases. The assigned J gene may be wrong: the sequence end matches TRBJ2-7 better. The CDR3 contains 15 residues. Germline values: CDR1 SGHTA, CDR2 FQGNSA. The CDR3 DNA reads TGTGCCAGCAGCTTGACAGGGATAGGGGCCTACGAGCAGTACTTC. Translated: CASSLTGIGAYEQYF.

A remark on this clone: Different DNA sequences within this sample yield the same CDR3. The chain joins TRBV9 to TRBJ2-6; the D is unclear. CDR1 SGDLS and CDR2 YYNGEE come from the germline V gene. The CDR3 contains 16 residues. Trimming took off 0 bases at V and 0 bases at J, with 7 bases between the two ends. The CDR3 loop is CASSVAADSGANVLTF. The CDR3, as DNA: TGTGCCAGCAGCGTAGCTGCAGACTCTGGGGCCAACGTCCTGACTTTC. The entire variable domain, with the rest obtained from reference TRBV9 and TRBJ2-6, is as follows: DSGVTQTPKHLITATGQRVTLRCSPRSGDLSVYWYQQSLDQGLQFLIQYYNGEERAKGNILERFSAQQFPDLHSELNLSSLELGDSALYFCASSVAADSGANVLTFGAGSRLTVL.

This clone came up a few times. The chain links TRBV11-2 to TRBJ1-3, with 7 bases fitting TRBD1. The CDR3 is 18 residues long. Per the germline V gene, CDR1 is SGHAT and CDR2 is FQNNGV. Losses at the gene ends were 5 bases for V and 0 bases for J; bases not matched to a gene: 13. DNA of the CDR3: TGTGCCAGCAGCGAGTTCCCCAGACAGGGTAACTCTGGAAACACCATATATTTT. Its translation: CASSEFPRQGNSGNTIYF.

This clone came up a few times. The chain has TRBV14 and TRBJ2-1; 12 nucleotides line up with TRBD2. Germline lookup yields CDR1 SGHDN and CDR2 FVKESK. V lost 2 bases and J lost 12; bases outside the gene matches: 2. The length of the CDR3 is 13 residues. The CDR3 is CASSQLAGGPQFF. The CDR3 nucleotides are TGTGCCAGCAGCCAACTAGCGGGGGGGCCGCAGTTCTTC.

In its sample, this clone was seen a few times. The J gene is TRBJ1-2, the V gene TRBV7-9, with D possibly TRBD1 on 6 matching bases. Trimming cost V 1 base and J 4 bases, with 16 bases left between them. Germline values: CDR1 SEHNR, CDR2 FQNEAQ (reference sequence). The length of the CDR3 is 16 residues. CDR3 region: CASSLDRDLFPYGYTF. In nucleotides, the CDR3 is TGTGCCAGCAGCTTAGACAGGGACCTATTTCCCTATGGCTACACCTTC.

The chain carries TRBV7-2 and TRBJ1-1; TRBD1 is a possible D gene (6 bases). The CDR3 consists of 12 residues. V was shortened by 5 bases and J by 11 bases, with 15 bases between the two germline ends. Germline CDR1 is SGHTA and CDR2 is FQGNSA. The CDR3 sequence: CASSRRQESAFF. As DNA, the CDR3 is TGTGCCAGCAGCAGACGACAGGAGAGTGCTTTCTTT.

The chain carries TRBV28 and TRBJ2-5, with 8 positions matching TRBD2. J was trimmed by 3 bases and V by 7 bases; bases with no gene match: 10. The germline V gene has CDR1 MDHEN and CDR2 SYDVKM. The CDR3 spans 15 residues. The CDR3 nucleotides read TGTGCCAGCACCCTGGGAAGCGGGGGTGAAGAGACCCAGTACTTC. It is translated as CASTLGSGGEETQYF.

This chain connects TRBV28 to TRBJ1-2, with 7 bases aligning to TRBD1. The germline V gene has CDR1 MDHEN and CDR2 SYDVKM. The CDR3 is 15 residues long. V dropped 2 bases and J dropped 1; count of bases not matched to a gene: 4. CDR3 sequence (DNA): TGTGCCAGCAGTTTAGGGGACAGATTTAACTATGGCTACACCTTC. It translates to CASSLGDRFNYGYTF.

On this clone itself: The sample carries other DNA sequences with the same CDR3. The V and J genes are TRBV7-2 and TRBJ2-7; 9 bases match TRBD1. Unmatched junction bases numbered 2, after V lost 4 bases and J lost 1 base. CDR1 and CDR2 (germline): SGHTA, FQGNSA. The CDR3 spans 14 residues. The CDR3 region is CASSSGTGSYEQYF. The CDR3 nucleotides read TGTGCCAGCAGCTCCGGGACAGGGTCCTACGAGCAGTACTTC.

This clone has more than one count but fewer than ten. The chain links TRBV18 to TRBJ2-5; D gene unclear. The germline V gene has CDR1 KGHSH and CDR2 LQKENI. Trimming shortened V by 4 bases and J by 1 base, and 7 bases separated the two germline ends. The CDR3 covers 13 residues. DNA for the CDR3: TGTGCCAGCTCACTCGGTGGCCAAGAGACCCAGTACTTC. It specifies CASSLGGQETQYF.